What follows are 15 T cell receptor beta chains derived from one specimen sequenced in a study of blood T cell repertoires in COVID-19. Sequencing was performed with immunoSEQ multiplex PCR; in TCRdb, only in-frame clones are kept and a portion is missing. The table shows over 200,000 clones, with nearly 90% occurring only once. The source material was peripheral blood. The receptor set was obtained from a woman in her 30s with acute or convalescent COVID-19.

This chain connects TRBV19 to TRBJ2-3; D uncertain. The CDR3 runs to 13 residues. Germline-derived CDR1 and CDR2 are LNHDA and SQIVND (reference sequence). V gave up 2 bases and J gave up 1 base, with 4 bases separating them. The CDR3 loop reads CASSIQGTDTQYF. CDR3 DNA: TGTGCCAGTAGTATACAGGGCACAGATACGCAGTATTTT.

This clone has only a few counts. V usage is TRBV25-1 and J usage is TRBJ1-1; D remains ambiguous. V lost 6 bases to trimming and J lost 1 base, with 6 bases between them. Germline CDR1 is MGHDK and CDR2 is SYGVNS. CDR3 length equals 12 residues. CDR3 sequence: CASSQQNTEAFF. CDR3 nucleotides: TGTGCCAGCAGCCAACAGAACACTGAAGCTTTCTTT.

This chain uses TRBV12-5 with TRBJ1-2; 8 bases agree with TRBD1. The CDR3 sequence is 14 residues long. V lost 8 bases to trimming and J lost 4 bases; unmatched junction nucleotides: 9. Germline CDR1 reads LGHNT; CDR2 reads FRNRAP. CDR3 DNA: TGTGCTAGTCTTTCGACAGGGGAGGTCTATGGCTACACCTTC. As protein: CASLSTGEVYGYTF. The variable domain in full, completed from reference TRBV12-5 and TRBJ1-2, reads DARVTQTPRHKVTEMGQEVTMRCQPILGHNTVFWYRQTMMQGLELLAYFRNRAPLDDSGMPKDRFSAEMPDATLATLKIQPSEPRDSAVYFCASLSTGEVYGYTFGSGTRLTVV.

This chain connects TRBV5-6 to TRBJ2-5; D remains unclear. Trimming left V 1 base short and J 1 base short, with 11 bases between. The CDR3 extends over 15 amino acids. CDR1 SGHDT and CDR2 YYEEEE come from the germline V gene. For the CDR3, the DNA is TGTGCCAGCAGCTTGCTCCGAACTCCCCAAGAGACCCAGTACTTC. It encodes CASSLLRTPQETQYF.

V usage is TRBV3-1 (or the pseudogene TRBV3-2) and J usage is TRBJ2-2, with 7 bases that match TRBD1. Germline lookup yields CDR1 LGHDT and CDR2 YNNKEL (reference sequence). With V trimmed by 1 base and J by 7 bases, 3 bases remained unmatched. The CDR3 sequence is 14 residues long. CDR3 protein: CASSQATGVGELFF. In DNA, the CDR3 is TGTGCCAGCAGCCAAGCCACAGGGGTCGGGGAGCTGTTTTTT.

The CDR3 DNA sequence: TGTGCCAGCAGCACCCACCGGGACAGTAAGACCGCTATCTCTTATGGCTACACCTTC. Translation gives CASSTHRDSKTAISYGYTF. The chain uses TRBV11-3 and TRBJ1-2, with 7 bases matching TRBD1. The trim removed 5 bases at V and 5 bases at J, leaving 23 bases unmatched. This CDR3 has 19 amino acids. CDR1 and CDR2 (germline): SGHNT, YENEEA.

The chain has TRBV19 and TRBJ2-1, with a possible D match to TRBD2 (6 bases). Germline CDR1 LNHDA, CDR2 SQIVND (reference sequence). The CDR3 contains 12 residues. Trimming shortened V by 5 bases and J by 15 bases, and 17 bases separated the two germline ends. For the CDR3, the DNA is TGTGCCAGTAGTCTCAGGACTATCTACCGGTTCTTC. Protein: CASSLRTIYRFF.

This clone has only a few counts. The J gene is TRBJ1-3, the V gene TRBV30, with TRBD1 matching 8 bases. V lost 4 bases to trimming and J lost 4 bases; unmatched junction nucleotides: 3. The CDR3 runs to 13 residues. Germline loops: CDR1 GTSNPN, CDR2 SVGIG (reference sequence). CDR3 nucleotides: TGTGCCTGGACAGGGGGCTGGGGAAACACCATATATTTT. It specifies CAWTGGWGNTIYF.

This rearrangement joins TRBV27 to TRBJ2-1, with D possibly matching TRBD2 (5 bases). Germline V gene data show CDR1 as MNHEY and CDR2 as SMNVEV (reference sequence). CDR3 size: 12 residues. V was cut by 6 bases and J by 9 bases, with 12 bases left in between. This CDR3 is CASSPVSGEQFF. In DNA, the CDR3 is TGTGCCAGCAGCCCCGTAAGCGGTGAGCAGTTCTTC.

The V gene is TRBV5-4, the J gene TRBJ2-7; 7 bases agree with TRBD1. Trimming removed 4 bases from V and 3 bases from J; junction bases left unmatched: 7. The CDR3 contains 14 residues. Germline-derived CDR1 and CDR2 are SGHNT and YYREEE (reference sequence). The CDR3: CASSDPGQHYEQYF. CDR3 bases: TGTGCCAGCAGCGATCCGGGACAGCACTACGAGCAGTACTTC.

The J gene is TRBJ2-3, the V gene TRBV7-2; D perhaps matches TRBD2 (5 bases). The length of the CDR3 is 12 residues. Trimming cost V 6 bases and J 7 bases, with 11 bases left between them. CDR1 is SGHTA, CDR2 FQGNSA, per germline. The CDR3 protein is CASREGLYTQYF. The DNA of the CDR3 is TGTGCCAGCAGAGAGGGCCTTTATACGCAGTATTTT.

The V call is TRBV7-9, the J call TRBJ1-3, with 7 bases that match TRBD1. The germline V gene has CDR1 SEHNR and CDR2 FQNEAQ (reference sequence). CDR3 length equals 19 residues. Trimming cost V 5 bases and J 0 bases; bases outside gene matches: 16. The CDR3 DNA reads as TGTGCCAGCAGCCAAACGGGACAGCTAGGACCCTACTCTGGAAACACCATATATTTT. Translation gives CASSQTGQLGPYSGNTIYF.

This sequence joins TRBV18 and TRBJ2-3; TRBD2 aligns across 9 bases. The germline gives CDR1 KGHSH, CDR2 LQKENI. The CDR3 covers 19 residues. The V segment lost 3 bases and the J segment 5 bases; nucleotides outside the gene matches: 18. The CDR3 protein is CASSPRATSGEGGGDTQYF. The CDR3 bases are TGTGCCAGCTCACCTCGGGCGACTAGCGGCGAAGGAGGTGGAGATACGCAGTATTTT.

The chain carries TRBV5-1 and TRBJ2-3; weak D call: TRBD2 (5 bases). The CDR3 extends over 16 amino acids. The V end was cut by 4 bases, the J end by 2 bases, with 17 bases between. Germline CDR1 is SGHRS and CDR2 is YFSETQ. The chain's CDR3 is CASSRSPGGITDTQYF. CDR3 coding DNA: TGCGCCAGCAGCCGAAGCCCTGGAGGAATCACAGATACGCAGTATTTT.

The chain combines TRBV18 with TRBJ2-7; possibly TRBD1 for D (5 bases). The CDR3 covers 14 residues. Germline CDR1 is KGHSH and CDR2 is LQKENI. Trimming took off 0 bases at V and 6 bases at J, with 12 bases between the two ends. For the CDR3, the DNA is TGTGCCAGCTCACCACCGTCAGGGTGGAGCGAGCAGTACTTC. Protein sequence: CASSPPSGWSEQYF.